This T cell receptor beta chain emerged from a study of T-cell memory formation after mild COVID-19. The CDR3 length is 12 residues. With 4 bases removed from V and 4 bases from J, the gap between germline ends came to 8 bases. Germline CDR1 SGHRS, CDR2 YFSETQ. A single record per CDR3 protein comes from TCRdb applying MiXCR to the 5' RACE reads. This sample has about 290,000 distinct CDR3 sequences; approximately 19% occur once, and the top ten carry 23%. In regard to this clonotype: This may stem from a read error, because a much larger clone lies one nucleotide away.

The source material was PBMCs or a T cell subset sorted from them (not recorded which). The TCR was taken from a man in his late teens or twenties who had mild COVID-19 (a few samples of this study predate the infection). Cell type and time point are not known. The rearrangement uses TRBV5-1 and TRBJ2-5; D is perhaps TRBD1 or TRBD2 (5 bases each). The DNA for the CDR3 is TGCGCCAGCAGCGGGGACCTAGAGACCCAGTACTTC. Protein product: CASSGDLETQYF.